Each of the 30 T cell receptor beta chains below was sequenced from the same sample in a study of T cells expressing NK-cell markers. TCRdb reprocessed the 5' RACE reads, keeping one entry per CDR3 protein, no DNA. Its listing shows about 460,000 distinct CDR3 sequences. The sequenced material came from blood T cells: a sorted CD56 or NKG2C T cell subset, CD4+ or CD8+ T cells, or bulk PBMC T cells (not recorded which). These receptors all stem from a woman aged 45-60 years in good health.

The chain couples TRBV12-3 or TRBV12-4 to TRBJ1-4. This CDR3 has 15 residues. The CDR3: CASRRDATPNEKLFF.

The chain is built from TRBV4-1 and TRBJ2-5. The V gene's germline CDR1 is MGHRA and CDR2 YSYEKL. The length of the CDR3 is 15 residues. This chain's CDR3 is CASSQDSGDQETQYF.

The chain joins TRBV5-1 to TRBJ1-1. The germline V gene has CDR1 SGHRS and CDR2 YFSETQ. The CDR3 is made up of 15 amino acids. This chain's CDR3 is CASSLTGSGDTEAFF.

The chain joins TRBV24-1 to TRBJ2-1; TCRdb's D call of TRBD1 is untestable without DNA. CDR3 size: 15 residues. Germline V CDR1 and CDR2: KGHDR, SFDVKD. CDR3: CATSDLPPETNEQFF.

The chain recombines TRBV6-1 with TRBJ2-1; TCRdb returns TRBD2, unconfirmable since there is no DNA. The germline CDR1 and CDR2 sequences are MNHNS and SASEGT. The CDR3 extends over 13 amino acids. The CDR3: CASKGRFLAVKFF.

The chain links TRBV12-3 or TRBV12-4 to TRBJ2-1; TCRdb reports TRBD2, a call that lacks DNA to check it against. The CDR3 has 16 residues. The CDR3 reads CASSPGLLMSYNEQFF.

V usage is TRBV4-1 and J usage is TRBJ1-3; the D call of TRBD1 rests on TCRdb alone, since no DNA is present to check it. The CDR3 is made up of 15 amino acids. The germline gives CDR1 MGHRA, CDR2 YSYEKL. This chain's CDR3 is CASSQEGAGGNTIYF.

CDR3: CASRSQGRYQPQHF. The chain recombines TRBV12-3 or TRBV12-4 with TRBJ1-5; TCRdb outputs TRBD1, but without DNA this stays unchecked. The CDR3 contains 14 residues.

This chain uses TRBV5-6 with TRBJ1-2; there is no DNA to check the TCRdb D call of TRBD1. Germline V gene sequence: CDR1 SGHDT, CDR2 YYEEEE. The CDR3 runs 12 residues. CDR3 protein: CASSLAGDGYTF.

The rearrangement links TRBV5-1 to TRBJ2-2; TCRdb names TRBD2, which stays unverified in the absence of DNA. The CDR3 consists of 15 residues. Per the germline V gene, CDR1 is SGHRS and CDR2 is YFSETQ. The CDR3: CASSLGGTSIGELFF.

The V gene is TRBV29-1, the J gene TRBJ2-1; the D gene TCRdb calls, TRBD1, cannot be checked with no DNA. Germline V gene data show CDR1 as SQVTM and CDR2 as ANQGSEA. The CDR3 is made up of 15 amino acids. The CDR3 region is CSATPGPSSYNEQFF.

This rearrangement joins TRBV6-1 to TRBJ2-5; absent DNA, TCRdb's TRBD1 call cannot be checked. This CDR3 is built from 17 residues. The germline V gene has CDR1 MNHNS and CDR2 SASEGT. CDR3 in amino acids: CASSADGQTFVLETQYF.

V gene TRBV7-6 combines with J gene TRBJ2-1; TCRdb lists TRBD2, though no DNA is available to test this call. The CDR3 is 14 residues long. Germline lookup yields CDR1 SGHVS and CDR2 FNYEAQ. Here the CDR3 reads CASSLDGPLAEQFF.

The chain combines TRBV7-2 with TRBJ2-1. The length of the CDR3 is 15 residues. CDR1 SGHTA and CDR2 FQGNSA come from the germline V gene. The CDR3 spells CASSFSGSRSNEQFF.

The chain uses TRBV15 and TRBJ2-1; the TCRdb D gene call, TRBD1, has no DNA to confirm it. The CDR3 loop spans 16 amino acids. From germline, CDR1 is LNHNV and CDR2 YYDKDF (reference sequence). The CDR3 loop reads CATSRDGAESYNEQFF.

This chain connects TRBV5-1 to TRBJ1-2; with no DNA, the TCRdb D assignment of TRBD1 cannot be verified. This CDR3 is 13 amino acids long. Germline-derived CDR1 and CDR2 are SGHRS and YFSETQ. The CDR3 sequence is CASTIQGDYGYTF.

The gene calls are TRBV20-1 and TRBJ2-5. The CDR3 sequence is 12 residues long. Germline lookup yields CDR1 DFQATT and CDR2 SNEGSKA (reference sequence). This chain's CDR3 is CSATKSGETQYF.

This chain connects TRBV5-4 to TRBJ1-2; TCRdb lists TRBD1, though no DNA is available to test this call. Germline loops: CDR1 SGHNT, CDR2 YYREEE (reference sequence). CDR3 size: 14 residues. The CDR3 sequence: CASSLRGISYGCTF.

The J gene is TRBJ2-2, the V gene TRBV24-1; there is no DNA to check the TCRdb D call of TRBD2. The germline gives CDR1 KGHDR, CDR2 SFDVKD. This CDR3 contains 17 residues. The CDR3 is CARSDIIAGGDTGELFF.

The chain employs TRBV2 and TRBJ2-7. This CDR3 is 14 amino acids long. The germline CDR1 and CDR2 sequences are SNHLY and FYNNEI. This CDR3 is CASSDGNGSYEQYF.

V is TRBV4-2 and J is TRBJ2-7. Germline assignment: CDR1 LGHNA and CDR2 YNFKEQ. This CDR3 comprises 16 residues. This CDR3 reads CASSQDLAGSSYEQYF.

The chain recombines TRBV6-6 with TRBJ2-7; TCRdb calls TRBD1, which cannot be checked without DNA. The CDR3 has 12 amino acids. Germline V gives CDR1 MNHNY, CDR2 SVGAGI (reference sequence). CDR3: CATLDTSYEQYF.

The rearrangement links TRBV5-4 to TRBJ2-1. The CDR3 is 15 amino acids. CDR1 is SGHNT and CDR2 is YYREEE in the germline V gene (reference sequence). Here the CDR3 reads CASSNDPLPYNEQFF.

The V and J genes are TRBV5-1 and TRBJ2-1; lacking DNA, the TRBD2 call made by TCRdb goes unchecked. Germline V gives CDR1 SGHRS, CDR2 YFSETQ. This CDR3 region has 14 residues. This chain's CDR3 is CASSSSGLYNEQFF.

The gene calls are TRBV20-1 and TRBJ2-7; as DNA is missing, the TRBD2 call by TCRdb cannot be tested. CDR3 size: 17 residues. Germline V lookup: CDR1 DFQATT, CDR2 SNEGSKA (reference sequence). The CDR3 spells CSARDLTGTSGRYEQYF.

V gene TRBV6-6 combines with J gene TRBJ2-5; TCRdb's D call, TRBD1, is unchecked because there is no DNA. This CDR3 is 15 amino acids long. Per germline, CDR1 MNHNY and CDR2 SVGAGI (reference sequence). This CDR3 reads CASSQQRTGKETQYF.

The V gene is TRBV24-1, the J gene TRBJ2-1; TCRdb gives TRBD1 as the D gene, but with no DNA this cannot be confirmed. The length of the CDR3 is 15 residues. In germline, CDR1 is KGHDR, CDR2 SFDVKD. The CDR3 protein is CATSDPDRGYNEQFF.

The rearrangement uses TRBV5-1 and TRBJ2-3; TCRdb calls TRBD1, which cannot be checked without DNA. This CDR3 has 17 amino acids. Germline CDR1 and CDR2: SGHRS and YFSETQ. This CDR3 reads CASSLLGDRGLPDTQYF. Combining the CDR3 with reference TRBV5-1 and TRBJ2-3 gives the whole variable domain KAGVTQTPRYLIKTRGQQVTLSCSPISGHRSVSWYQQTPGQGLQFLFEYFSETQRNKGNFPGRFSGRQFSNSRSEMNVSTLELGDSALYLCASSLLGDRGLPDTQYFGPGTRLTVL.

J is TRBJ1-4 and V is TRBV27. From germline, CDR1 is MNHEY and CDR2 SMNVEV (reference sequence). The CDR3 length is 14 residues. This chain's CDR3 is CASSLRQINEKLFF. Drawing the rest from reference TRBV27 and TRBJ1-4, the complete variable domain is EAQVTQNPRYLITVTGKKLTVTCSQNMNHEYMSWYRQDPGLGLRQIYYSMNVEVTDKGDVPEGYKVSRKEKRNFPLILESPSPNQTSLYFCASSLRQINEKLFFGSGTQLSVL.

The V gene is TRBV5-1, the J gene TRBJ2-1; TCRdb's D call, TRBD2, is unchecked because there is no DNA. Germline V gives CDR1 SGHRS, CDR2 YFSETQ. The CDR3 has 13 residues. The CDR3 reads CASSLDPRDEQFF.